The clone carrying this T cell receptor beta chain was seen just once. Assay: immunoSEQ multiplex PCR; the TCRdb copy retains only in-frame clones and omits some. The sample contains approximately 64,000 clones, less than 90% of which appear only once. Per the germline V gene, CDR1 is SGHTA and CDR2 is FQGNSA. The CDR3 totals 14 residues. V shed 4 bases and J 5 bases; nucleotides not matched to a gene: 3. The data originate from a study of T cell responses to AZD1222 COVID-19 vaccine. Study-wide context: Combined were second doses at about 4 or about 12 weeks.

The source was peripheral blood, collected on day 0 of AZD1222 vaccination. The rearrangement uses TRBV7-2 and TRBJ2-1; 9 bases fit TRBD1. The sequence came from an adult in good health. The CDR3 protein is CASSSWTGDNEQFF. CDR3 bases: TGTGCCAGCAGCTCTTGGACAGGGGACAATGAGCAGTTCTTC.